This T cell receptor beta chain comes out of a study of T cell responses to AZD1222 COVID-19 vaccine. General study points: Vaccine-associated CD4 TCRs ranged over spike, dominating at 160-218 and 743-854.

TCRdb keeps only in-frame clones here, not all; method: immunoSEQ multiplex PCR. The sample has approximately 99,000 clones, 70% to 90% seen once. Remarks on this clone: Its antigen is unknown.

Material: peripheral blood, obtained on day 0 of AZD1222 vaccination. The sequence was collected from an adult in good health.

The CDR3 DNA reads as TGTGCCAGCAGTGAAGCGGGCAGGGACGCCTATGGCTACACCTTC. It yields the protein CASSEAGRDAYGYTF. The chain links TRBV6-1 to TRBJ1-2; D may be TRBD1 (5 bases). CDR3 length: 15 amino acids. Germline V gives CDR1 MNHNS, CDR2 SASEGT. Trimming took off 0 bases at V and 4 bases at J, with 12 bases between the two ends.